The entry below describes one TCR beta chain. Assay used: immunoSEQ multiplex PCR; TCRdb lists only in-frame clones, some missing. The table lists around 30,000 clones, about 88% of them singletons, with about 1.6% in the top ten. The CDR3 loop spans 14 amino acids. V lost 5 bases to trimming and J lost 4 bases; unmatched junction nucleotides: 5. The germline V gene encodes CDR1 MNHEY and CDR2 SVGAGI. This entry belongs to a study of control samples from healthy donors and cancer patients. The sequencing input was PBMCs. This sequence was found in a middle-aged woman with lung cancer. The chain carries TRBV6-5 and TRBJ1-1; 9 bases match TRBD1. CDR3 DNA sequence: TGTGCCAGCAGTAAACAGGGGGCGAGCACTGAAGCTTTCTTT. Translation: CASSKQGASTEAFF.